This is a list of T cell receptor beta chains from one sample in a study of neoadjuvant anti-PD-1 for oral cavity cancer. The table came from immunoSEQ multiplex PCR; TCRdb's copy has only in-frame clones and leaves some out. The data contain 16,000 or so clones, 50% to 65% of them singletons. This sample comprised PBMCs, obtained before nivolumab (anti-PD-1) treatment. These receptors were taken from a person between 35 and 79 years old with oral cavity squamous cell carcinoma. The CDR3 runs from the conserved cysteine through the conserved F or W. Fields, in order: clone size, V gene, D gene, J gene, CDR3 DNA, CDR3 protein. D genes are given only for firm matches. Only some rows state a clone size, as once, few, many or a class for expanded clones.

size: .
V: TRBV15
D: .
J: TRBJ1-1
DNA: TGTGCCACCAGCAGAGCGGTGAACACTGAAGCTTTCTTT
CDR3: CATSRAVNTEAFF

size: .
V: TRBV29-1
D: .
J: TRBJ1-1
DNA: TGCAGCGTTGAAGACGGGGGTCGGACTGAAGCTTTCTTT
CDR3: CSVEDGGRTEAFF

size: once
V: TRBV6-1
D: TRBD2
J: TRBJ2-5
DNA: TGTGCCAGCAGGGAAGCGGGAGGGGGGAGAGAGACCCAGTACTTC
CDR3: CASREAGGGRETQYF

size: .
V: TRBV5-4
D: .
J: TRBJ2-7
DNA: TGTGCCAGCTCTGGGGGGCGCGAGCAGTACTTC
CDR3: CASSGGREQYF

size: .
V: TRBV4-2
D: TRBD1
J: TRBJ2-3
DNA: TGTGCCAGCAGCCGCCGTGACAGGGGAACTTTCACAGATACGCAGTATTTT
CDR3: CASSRRDRGTFTDTQYF

size: .
V: TRBV10-3
D: .
J: TRBJ2-7
DNA: TGTGCCATCAGTGAGTCCGAGGGATACGAGCAGTACTTC
CDR3: CAISESEGYEQYF

size: .
V: TRBV7-9
D: .
J: TRBJ1-1
DNA: TGTGCCAGCAGCCGGGGGCTTGGAGTCACTGAAGCTTTCTTT
CDR3: CASSRGLGVTEAFF

size: .
V: TRBV29-1
D: TRBD1
J: TRBJ1-1
DNA: TGCAGCGTTTTGACAGGGATAGGGACTGAAGCTTTCTTT
CDR3: CSVLTGIGTEAFF

size: once
V: TRBV6-1
D: .
J: TRBJ2-7
DNA: TGTGCCAGCAGCGATGGTCCTACCCCCGGACAGAAGTACTTC
CDR3: CASSDGPTPGQKYF

size: .
V: TRBV5-1
D: .
J: TRBJ2-3
DNA: TGCGCCAGCTTTGGGGGTACTAGCACAGATACGCAGTATTTT
CDR3: CASFGGTSTDTQYF

size: .
V: TRBV5-8
D: .
J: TRBJ2-5
DNA: TGTGCCAGCAGCTTGTGGTTGGGCTACCAAGAGACCCAGTACTTC
CDR3: CASSLWLGYQETQYF